These T cell receptor beta chains were read from a single sample in a study of T cells in Graves' hyperthyroidism and ophthalmopathy. One entry per CDR3 protein, called by TCRdb with MiXCR from the multiplex PCR reads. Among about 380,000 distinct CDR3 sequences listed, 13% were seen once. Sequencing was performed on blood. These TCRs come from a man aged 30-40 years with Graves' hyperthyroidism that later progressed to Graves' ophthalmopathy. Both conserved end residues are part of each CDR3. D genes are given only for firm matches. Rows give clone size only sometimes, using once, few, many, or a class for an expanded clone.

v_call,j_call,clone_size,d_call,cdr3_aa,cdr3_nt
TRBV24-1,TRBJ2-2,-,-,CATSDLRVDTGELFF,TGTGCCACCAGTGATTTAAGGGTGGACACCGGGGAGCTGTTTTTT
TRBV6-5,TRBJ2-1,-,TRBD2,CASSYTTSGGASEQFF,TGTGCCAGCAGTTACACGACTAGCGGGGGGGCTTCTGAGCAGTTCTTC
TRBV30,TRBJ1-2,-,TRBD1,CAWSMDRGSYGYTF,TGTGCCTGGAGTATGGACAGGGGATCCTATGGCTACACCTTC
TRBV12-3/TRBV12-4,TRBJ2-2,many,-,CASSSAGETGELFF,TGTGCCAGCAGTTCGGCAGGGGAAACCGGGGAGCTGTTTTTT
TRBV28,TRBJ2-5,many,-,CASTPLVGTQYF,TGTGCCAGCACCCCCCTGGTTGGGACCCAGTACTTC
TRBV20-1,TRBJ1-1,few,-,CSAPWGSEAFF,TGCAGTGCCCCGTGGGGTAGTGAAGCTTTCTTT
TRBV28,TRBJ2-5,many,-,CASSHLGHGLQETQYF,TGTGCCAGCAGCCATCTCGGTCACGGCCTACAAGAGACCCAGTACTTC
TRBV28,TRBJ2-5,many,TRBD1,CASSLNRGPETQYF,TGTGCCAGCAGTCTAAACAGGGGGCCAGAGACCCAGTACTTC
TRBV6-1,TRBJ1-1,many,-,CASTERGNTEAFF,TGTGCCAGCACCGAACGGGGGAACACTGAAGCTTTCTTT
TRBV19,TRBJ2-1,few,-,CASSTAGVNYNEQFF,TGTGCCAGTAGTACTGCAGGTGTCAATTACAATGAGCAGTTCTTC
TRBV27,TRBJ2-7,many,-,CASSLSLDYTYEQYF,TGTGCCAGCAGTTTATCGTTGGACTACACCTACGAGCAGTACTTC
TRBV6-1,TRBJ1-6,-,-,CASSPLPPDYHF,TGTGCCAGCAGCCCTCTGCCCCCGGATTACCACTTT
TRBV28,TRBJ2-2,many,-,CASSPYRRAWGHTGELFF,TGTGCCAGCAGTCCATATCGACGGGCGTGGGGGCACACCGGGGAGCTGTTTTTT
TRBV5-5,TRBJ2-7,few,-,CASSLQDFRDEQYF,TGTGCCAGCAGCTTACAGGACTTCCGGGACGAGCAGTACTTC
TRBV20-1,TRBJ2-1,few,TRBD2,CSARDILRGDNNEQFF,TGCAGTGCTAGAGATATTCTGCGGGGGGATAACAATGAGCAGTTCTTC
TRBV19,TRBJ1-1,few,-,CASRVGTENTEAFF,TGTGCCAGTAGGGTCGGGACGGAGAACACTGAAGCTTTCTTT
TRBV18,TRBJ2-1,many,-,CASSPPVRGNEQFF,TGTGCCAGCTCACCACCCGTCAGGGGCAATGAGCAGTTCTTC
TRBV5-1,TRBJ1-5,many,TRBD1,CASSFNPGQVSNQPQHF,TGCGCCAGCAGCTTTAACCCGGGACAGGTTAGCAATCAGCCCCAGCATTTT
TRBV10-2,TRBJ1-1,many,TRBD1,CASSVGTGRTEAFF,TGCGCCAGCAGTGTGGGGACAGGGAGGACTGAAGCTTTCTTT
TRBV19,TRBJ2-7,-,-,CASSIGADYEQYF,TGTGCCAGTAGTATAGGGGCCGACTACGAGCAGTACTTC
TRBV5-6,TRBJ2-5,many,TRBD2,CASGTGTSSATQYF,TGTGCCAGCGGAACCGGGACTAGTTCTGCGACCCAGTACTTC
TRBV30,TRBJ1-2,-,-,CAWSLPFYGYTF,TGTGCCTGGAGTCTTCCATTCTATGGCTACACCTTC
TRBV4-2,TRBJ1-2,-,TRBD1,CASSQPRQGAIYGYTF,TGTGCCAGCAGCCAACCACGACAGGGGGCTATATATGGCTACACCTTC
TRBV10-2,TRBJ1-6,-,-,CASSGSRQGGSPLHF,TGCGCCAGCAGCGGTTCGAGGCAAGGGGGTTCACCCCTCCACTTT
TRBV12-3/TRBV12-4,TRBJ1-2,many,TRBD1,CASSLQGRGNSYGYTF,TGTGCCAGCAGTTTACAGGGCAGGGGGAACAGCTATGGCTACACCTTC
TRBV30,TRBJ2-2,many,TRBD2,CAWSSWTSGGAVTGELFF,TGTGCCTGGAGCTCTTGGACTAGCGGGGGGGCTGTTACCGGGGAGCTGTTTTTT
TRBV24-1,TRBJ2-5,many,-,CATSDAGGETQYF,TGTGCCACCAGTGATGCCGGAGGAGAGACCCAGTACTTC
TRBV7-9,TRBJ1-2,few,-,CASSFQDNGYTF,TGTGCCAGCAGCTTCCAAGACAATGGCTACACCTTC
TRBV7-6,TRBJ1-1,many,-,CASSLLGQPMNTEAFF,TGTGCCAGCAGCTTACTTGGACAGCCCATGAACACTGAAGCTTTCTTT
TRBV27,TRBJ1-5,-,-,CASSATEYSNQPQHF,TGTGCCAGCAGTGCGACAGAGTATAGCAATCAGCCCCAGCATTTT
TRBV20-1,TRBJ2-7,few,TRBD2,CGARARWGGGYEQYF,TGCGGTGCTAGGGCCCGGTGGGGCGGGGGCTACGAGCAGTACTTC
TRBV6-9,TRBJ1-4,few,-,CASSYRRANEKLFF,TGTGCCAGCAGTTACCGACGGGCTAATGAAAAACTGTTTTTT
TRBV20-1,TRBJ2-7,many,-,CSARQAYEQYF,TGCAGTGCTAGGCAGGCCTACGAGCAGTACTTC
TRBV4-1,TRBJ1-2,-,-,CASSQVVGRGGYGYTF,TGCGCCAGCAGCCAAGTAGTTGGGCGGGGGGGCTATGGCTACACCTTC
TRBV7-6,TRBJ2-5,few,-,CASSLGRLWETQYF,TGTGCCAGCAGCTTAGGTCGGTTGTGGGAGACCCAGTACTTC
TRBV6-2/TRBV6-3,TRBJ2-1,-,-,CASSYGVRNEQFF,TGTGCCAGCAGTTACGGGGTTCGCAATGAGCAGTTCTTC
TRBV2,TRBJ1-5,many,TRBD1,CASNGQGSQPQHF,TGTGCCAGCAACGGACAGGGCAGTCAGCCCCAGCATTTT
TRBV7-9,TRBJ1-1,few,-,CASSSRRGQPNTEAFF,TGTGCCAGCAGCTCCCGACGAGGACAGCCGAACACTGAAGCTTTCTTT
TRBV15,TRBJ1-5,many,-,CATSRSDSNQPQHF,TGTGCCACCAGCAGATCGGACAGCAATCAGCCCCAGCATTTT
TRBV7-9,TRBJ2-5,many,-,CASSGHRSPESGEETQYF,TGTGCCAGCAGCGGGCACAGGTCTCCTGAGTCGGGGGAGGAGACCCAGTACTTC